Listed below are T cell receptor beta chains from one sample, sequenced in a study of T cell responses to AZD1222 COVID-19 vaccine. Assay: immunoSEQ multiplex PCR; the TCRdb copy retains only in-frame clones and omits some. The sample contains about 140,000 clones, 80% to 95% of which appear only once. Here the sequenced sample was peripheral blood, taken on day 0 of AZD1222 vaccination. Receptor source: an adult in good health. Each CDR3 is given without its conserved first and last residue. The order of the fields is J gene, V gene, CDR3 protein.

>TRBJ2-1|TRBV3-1/TRBV3-2
ASSQWDRGPYNEQF
>TRBJ2-7|TRBV10-1
ASSESGSEQY
>TRBJ2-2|TRBV18
ASSPPASITGELF
>TRBJ1-2|TRBV2
ASISNRESGYT
>TRBJ1-4|TRBV28
ASSSYRSTELLF
>TRBJ2-1|TRBV11-1
ASSLKGRRKNEQF
>TRBJ1-2|TRBV19
ASSIGGNGYT
>TRBJ2-3|TRBV19
ASSLVGFRTDTQY
>TRBJ2-3|TRBV5-5
ASSFSTDTQY
>TRBJ1-2|TRBV7-9
ASSQDRPYGYT
>TRBJ1-1|TRBV5-1
ASSWDRGTEAF
>TRBJ1-2|TRBV19
ASRLAGGNYGYT
>TRBJ2-5|TRBV9
ASSPQAGGPIETQY
>TRBJ1-6|TRBV2
ASNERDSRSPLH
>TRBJ2-1|TRBV7-3
ASSLLGLAGNEQF
>TRBJ1-6|TRBV5-6
ASSETGDNSPLH
>TRBJ1-1|TRBV28
ASSFIGTHNTEAF
>TRBJ1-2|TRBV12-3/TRBV12-4
ASSPLGVGGYT
>TRBJ2-1|TRBV24-1
ATSDLSREF
>TRBJ1-1|TRBV5-1
ASSSGPAEAF
>TRBJ2-3|TRBV9
ASSTLAGGPGTDTQY
>TRBJ1-2|TRBV3-1/TRBV3-2
ASSLNRVGVYGYT
>TRBJ2-4|TRBV27
ASSTSSVGNIQY
>TRBJ1-5|TRBV9
ASSAGGPEGLQPQH
>TRBJ2-5|TRBV7-9
ASSLGDRGLQETQY
>TRBJ2-2|TRBV6-2/TRBV6-3
ASSHTSPRSGELF
>TRBJ1-3|TRBV4-3
ASSQVVTSGNTIY
>TRBJ2-1|TRBV19
ASSMAGDYNEQF
>TRBJ2-3|TRBV7-9
ASSLQRGPRTDTQY
>TRBJ1-5|TRBV4-2
ASSQDVGSNQPQH
>TRBJ1-4|TRBV19
ASTRGQGAATNEKLF
>TRBJ2-1|TRBV3-1/TRBV3-2
ASSQELGQGAGEQF
>TRBJ1-6|TRBV4-1
ASGQGAIGKPLH